This T cell receptor beta chain was identified during a study of T cell responses to AZD1222 COVID-19 vaccine. General study points: Possibly, clonal diversity was underestimated; donors were largely white British and included more females. CD4 TCRs covered the whole spike, strongest at regions 160-218 and 743-854. Per reports, nearly half of all spike-specific TCRs target regions that are unmutated in variants.

The CDR3 has 11 amino acids. The V end was cut by 5 bases, the J end by 8 bases, with 9 bases between. Germline V gene lookup returns CDR1 SEHNR and CDR2 FQNEAQ (reference sequence). For this clone: Antigen unknown.

TCRdb's copy holds only in-frame clones and misses some; the assay was immunoSEQ multiplex PCR. The data contain roughly 96,000 clones, approximately 88% of them seen just once; the ten biggest clones take up 2.5% to 3%. The sequencing used peripheral blood, collected on day 0 of AZD1222 vaccination. The chain is built from TRBV7-9 and TRBJ1-1; D unresolved. This clonotype originated in an adult in good health. In nucleotides, the CDR3 is TGTGCCAGCAGCGAGACCGCGGAAGCTTTCTTT. Translation gives CASSETAEAFF.